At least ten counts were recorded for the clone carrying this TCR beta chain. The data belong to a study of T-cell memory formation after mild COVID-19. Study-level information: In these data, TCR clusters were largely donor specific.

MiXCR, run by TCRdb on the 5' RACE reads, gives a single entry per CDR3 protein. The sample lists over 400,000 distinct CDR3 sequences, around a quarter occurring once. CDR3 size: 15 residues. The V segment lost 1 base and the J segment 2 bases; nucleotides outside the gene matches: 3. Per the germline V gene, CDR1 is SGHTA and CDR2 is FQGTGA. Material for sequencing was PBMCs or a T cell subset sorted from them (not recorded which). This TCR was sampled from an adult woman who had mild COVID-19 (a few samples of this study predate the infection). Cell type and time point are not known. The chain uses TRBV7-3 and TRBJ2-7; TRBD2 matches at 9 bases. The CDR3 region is CASSLRRGGAYEQYF. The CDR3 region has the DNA TGTGCCAGCAGCTTAAGGCGGGGGGGCGCCTACGAGCAGTACTTC.